This T cell receptor beta chain was recorded in a study of cytomegalovirus exposure and HLA in healthy donors. PCR employed 60 Vbeta and 13 Jbeta primers. Data came from immunoSEQ multiplex PCR; TCRdb stores just in-frame clones and leaves some out. The sample shows about 200,000 clones, around 88% of them seen only once. The receptor was derived from a woman aged 25 to 45 in good health and CMV-seronegative. Sequenced input: PBMCs.

CDR3 DNA sequence: TGTGCCAGCAGTGTAACGGGAACTGGGGCCAACGTCCTGACTTTC. Protein: CASSVTGTGANVLTF. The V gene is TRBV6-1, the J gene TRBJ2-6, with a possible D match to TRBD2 (5 bases). V shed 4 bases and J shed 2 bases, with 9 bases lying between them. Germline assignment: CDR1 MNHNS and CDR2 SASEGT. The CDR3 is made up of 15 amino acids.